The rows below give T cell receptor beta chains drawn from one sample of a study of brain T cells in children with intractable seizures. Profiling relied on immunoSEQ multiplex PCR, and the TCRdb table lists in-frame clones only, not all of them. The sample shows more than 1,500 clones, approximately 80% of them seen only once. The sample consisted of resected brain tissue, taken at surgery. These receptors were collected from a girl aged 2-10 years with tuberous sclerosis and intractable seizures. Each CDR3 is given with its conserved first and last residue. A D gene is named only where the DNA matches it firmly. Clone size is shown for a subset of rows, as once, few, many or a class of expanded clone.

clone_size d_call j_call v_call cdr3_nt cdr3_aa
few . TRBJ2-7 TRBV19 TGTGCCAGTACCTCAACCTCCTACGAGCAGTACTTC CASTSTSYEQYF
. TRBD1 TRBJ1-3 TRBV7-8 TGTGCCAGCAGCTTGAGGGCCCAACAGGGGGGAGCTGGAAACACCATATATTTT CASSLRAQQGGAGNTIYF
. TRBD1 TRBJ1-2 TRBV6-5 TGTGCCAGCTCAATCGTCGACAGGGGTTATGGCTACACCTTC CASSIVDRGYGYTF
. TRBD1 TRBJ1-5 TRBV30 TGTGCCTGGAGTGTAACGGGACAGGGCCTTCTAAATCAGCCCCAGCATTTT CAWSVTGQGLLNQPQHF
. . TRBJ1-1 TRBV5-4 TGTGCCAGCAGCTCGGTCTATGGTAACACTGAAGCTTTCTTT CASSSVYGNTEAFF
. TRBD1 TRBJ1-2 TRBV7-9 TGTGCCAGCAGCTTACCATCCGGGACAGGGGGTCTAACCTTTGGCTACACCTTC CASSLPSGTGGLTFGYTF
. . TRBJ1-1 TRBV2 TGTGCCAGCAGTGAATGGGGTCTCCCTGAAGCTTTCTTT CASSEWGLPEAFF
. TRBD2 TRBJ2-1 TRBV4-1 TGCGCCAGCAGCCAAGATCTAGGGACTAAGTCCGATGAGCAGTTCTTC CASSQDLGTKSDEQFF
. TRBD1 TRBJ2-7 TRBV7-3 TGTGCCAGCAGCCTCGGGACAGGAGGCCCAGACTCCTACGAGCAGTACTTC CASSLGTGGPDSYEQYF
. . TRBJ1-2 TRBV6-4 TGTGCCAGCAGTGGGACGGAGTACTATGGCTACACCTTC CASSGTEYYGYTF
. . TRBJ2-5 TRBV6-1 TGTGCCAGCAGTGAAGGTGGGGGAGCGCAAGAGACCCAGTACTTC CASSEGGGAQETQYF
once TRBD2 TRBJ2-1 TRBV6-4 TGTGCCAGCAGTGAGGGACTAGCCGGCAATGAGCAGTTCTTC CASSEGLAGNEQFF
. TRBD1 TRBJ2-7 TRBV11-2 TGTGCCAGCAGCTTGGGGACAGGGGGCTCCCTTTCCTACGAGCAGTACTTC CASSLGTGGSLSYEQYF
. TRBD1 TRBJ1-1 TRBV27 TGTGCCAGCAGTTTATCACACAGGGGAACTGAAGCTTTCTTT CASSLSHRGTEAFF
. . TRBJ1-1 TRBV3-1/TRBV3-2 TGTGCCAGCAGCCAAGAGGGACATCGTGCATTCACTGAAGCTTTCTTT CASSQEGHRAFTEAFF
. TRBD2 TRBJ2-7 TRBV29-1 TGCAGCGTTGAAGGGGCCGGGACTAGCGGGGACTACGAGCAGTACTTC CSVEGAGTSGDYEQYF
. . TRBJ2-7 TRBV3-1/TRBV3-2 TGTGCCAGCAGCTCGAATAAGGGACTCTCTTTCTACGAGCAGTACTTC CASSSNKGLSFYEQYF
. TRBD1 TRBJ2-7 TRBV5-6 TGTGCCAGCCACCGACAGGGGGGCGTGTACGAGCAGTACTTC CASHRQGGVYEQYF
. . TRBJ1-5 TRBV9 TGTGCCAGCAGCGAGGGGGGCAGCAATCAGCCCCAGCATTTT CASSEGGSNQPQHF
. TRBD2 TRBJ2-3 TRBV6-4 TGTGCCAGCAGTGAAACCTCGCGGGAGACGCAGTATTTT CASSETSRETQYF
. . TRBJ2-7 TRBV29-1 TGCAGCGTGAGAAAGACAGACTACGAGCAGTACTTC CSVRKTDYEQYF
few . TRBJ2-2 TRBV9 TGTGCCAGCAGAGAGGGGGGTAGTAAGGGCCCATCGAACACCGGGGAGCTGTTTTTT CASREGGSKGPSNTGELFF
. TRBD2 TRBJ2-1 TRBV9 TGTGCCAGCAGCGTAGATCCCTCGGGACTAGTTGTTAATGAGCAGTTCTTC CASSVDPSGLVVNEQFF
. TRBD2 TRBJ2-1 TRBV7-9 TGTGCCAGCAGCTTAGCTCTAGCGGGGGGGCACGATGAGCAGTTCTTC CASSLALAGGHDEQFF
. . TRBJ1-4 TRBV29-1 TGCAGCGTTTCGAGGGGAAATGAAAAACTGTTTTTT CSVSRGNEKLFF
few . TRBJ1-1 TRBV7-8 TGTGCCAGCAGCCCGGACTCGAACACTGAAGCTTTCTTT CASSPDSNTEAFF
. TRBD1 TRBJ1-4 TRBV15 TGTGCCACCAGCAGAGACACCGGGACAGGCAATGAAAAACTGTTTTTT CATSRDTGTGNEKLFF
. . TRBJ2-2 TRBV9 TGTGCCAGCAGCGTAGTCGGGACCGGGGAGCTGTTTTTT CASSVVGTGELFF
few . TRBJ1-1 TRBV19 TGTGCCAGTAGTCTATCTTCCAACACTGAAGCTTTCTTT CASSLSSNTEAFF
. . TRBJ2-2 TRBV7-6 TGTGCCAGCAGCCTGGGAGCTGGGGCCGGGGAGCTGTTTTTT CASSLGAGAGELFF
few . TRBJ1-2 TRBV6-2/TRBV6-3 TGTGCCAGCAGTTACTCGGCGACAGGTACTCCACATGGCTACACCTTC CASSYSATGTPHGYTF
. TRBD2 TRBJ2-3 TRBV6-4 TGTGCCAGCAGTTCCTTAGCGGGAGACACAGATACGCAGTATTTT CASSSLAGDTDTQYF
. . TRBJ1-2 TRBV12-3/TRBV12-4 TGTGCCAGCATCCTGGTGGGTGGCTACACCTTC CASILVGGYTF
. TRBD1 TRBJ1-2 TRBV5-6 TGTGCCAGCAGCCCGACGACAGGGGGAGATGGCTACACCTTC CASSPTTGGDGYTF
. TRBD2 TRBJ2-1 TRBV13 TGTGCCAGCACCGGGACTAGCGAGCAGTTCTTC CASTGTSEQFF
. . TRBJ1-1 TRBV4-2 TGTGCCAGCAGCCAAGGGTTAGGGACGGGAACTGAAGCTTTCTTT CASSQGLGTGTEAFF
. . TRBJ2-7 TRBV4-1 TGCGCCAGCAGCCAAGATCCCAGGGGCAACTCCTACGAGCAGTACTTC CASSQDPRGNSYEQYF
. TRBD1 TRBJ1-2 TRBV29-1 TGCAGCGTTGAGGACAGGGGGCTTAACTATGGCTACACCTTC CSVEDRGLNYGYTF
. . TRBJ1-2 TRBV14 TGTGCCAGCAGCCACGTCCCGGGCTACGATGGCTACACCTTC CASSHVPGYDGYTF
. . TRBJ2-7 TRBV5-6 TGTGCCAGCAGCTTGTTGCCCGACAGCGTACCTTCCTACGAGCAGTACTTC CASSLLPDSVPSYEQYF
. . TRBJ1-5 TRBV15 TGTGCCACCAGCCGACCGACAGGCATAGGCAATCAGCCCCAGCATTTT CATSRPTGIGNQPQHF
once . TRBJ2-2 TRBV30 TGTGCCTGGAGGACCACGTCGGTAGTCGCGAACACCGGGGAGCTGTTTTTT CAWRTTSVVANTGELFF
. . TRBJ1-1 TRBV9 TGTGCCAGCAGCCCCGCCGCCGGGTGGGGAGCTGAAGCTTTCTTT CASSPAAGWGAEAFF
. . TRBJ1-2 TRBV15 TGTGCCACCAGCAGAGGCACCCTGGACCGGGATGGCTACACCTTC CATSRGTLDRDGYTF
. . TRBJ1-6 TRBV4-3 TGCGCCAGCAGCCAAGGGTTTGCGGGGGCGAATTCACCCCTCCACTTT CASSQGFAGANSPLHF
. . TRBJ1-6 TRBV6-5 TGTGCCAGCAGGGACAGACCCAGTGGTGATTCACCCCTCCACTTT CASRDRPSGDSPLHF
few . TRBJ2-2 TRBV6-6 TGTGCCAGCAGTTTGGCGAACACCGGGGAGCTGTTTTTT CASSLANTGELFF
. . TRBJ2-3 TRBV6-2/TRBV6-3 TGTGCCAGCAGCCCACGGTCAATCGGAGATACGCAGTATTTT CASSPRSIGDTQYF
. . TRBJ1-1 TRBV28 TGTGCCAGCAGCTTGTTAGGAATCACTGAAGCTTTCTTT CASSLLGITEAFF
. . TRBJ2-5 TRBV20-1 TGCAGTGCTAGAGTTATCGAGACCCAGTACTTC CSARVIETQYF
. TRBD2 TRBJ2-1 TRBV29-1 TGCAGCGCCGAACTAGCGGACAATGAGCAGTTCTTC CSAELADNEQFF
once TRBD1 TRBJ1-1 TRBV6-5 TGTGCCAGCAGTTTCGACAGGGGGCGTGAAGCTTTCTTT CASSFDRGREAFF
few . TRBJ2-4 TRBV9 TGTGCCAGCAGCGTGGACAGCTGGCCCGCCTTAGCCAAAAACATTCAGTACTTC CASSVDSWPALAKNIQYF
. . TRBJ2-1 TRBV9 TGTGCCAGCAGCGTAGTGCGACAACAGGGCAATGAGCAGTTCTTC CASSVVRQQGNEQFF
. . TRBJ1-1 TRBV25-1 TGTGCCAGCACTCCTCGATTTGGAGACATGAACACTGAAGCTTTCTTT CASTPRFGDMNTEAFF
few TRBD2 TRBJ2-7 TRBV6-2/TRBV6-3 TGTGCCAGCAGTTGGGGCGGGAGCTCCTACGAGCAGTACTTC CASSWGGSSYEQYF
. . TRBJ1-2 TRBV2 TGTGCCAGCAGTGACTCCTATAGGGGCTACACCTTC CASSDSYRGYTF